These T cell receptor beta chains were read from a single sample in a study of T cell changes during pregnancy in multiple sclerosis. Sequenced by immunoSEQ multiplex PCR; TCRdb stores in-frame clones only, minus some. The sample holds about 13,000 clones; around 90% are singletons and the top ten take about an eighth. This specimen was CD8+ T cells from peripheral blood mononuclear cells, taken after pregnancy. Receptors were obtained from a female donor in good health, enrolled as a control in a pregnancy study. Each CDR3 is given with its conserved first and last residue. A D gene is named only where the DNA matches it firmly. Expanded clones get a size class; other rows say once, few or many, or leave the size out.

cdr3_aa: CASSQIERAGDSGANVLTF
cdr3_nt: TGCGCCAGCAGCCAAATAGAACGGGCAGGGGACTCTGGGGCCAACGTCCTGACTTTC
clone_size: once
d_call: -
j_call: TRBJ2-6
v_call: TRBV4-1

cdr3_aa: CASSQDLTGGGTDTQYF
cdr3_nt: TGCGCCAGCAGCCAAGATCTTACAGGGGGAGGCACAGATACGCAGTATTTT
clone_size: -
d_call: TRBD1
j_call: TRBJ2-3
v_call: TRBV4-3

cdr3_aa: CASSLNELEQFF
cdr3_nt: TGTGCCAGCAGTTTAAATGAGCTTGAGCAGTTCTTC
clone_size: once
d_call: -
j_call: TRBJ2-1
v_call: TRBV28

cdr3_aa: CASSNVGAAEIF
cdr3_nt: TGTGCCAGCAGCAACGTTGGGGCGGCAGAAATCTTC
clone_size: -
d_call: -
j_call: TRBJ1-2
v_call: TRBV5-5

cdr3_aa: CASSLPPSGEQFF
cdr3_nt: TGTGCCAGCAGTTTACCCCCTTCGGGGGAGCAGTTCTTC
clone_size: -
d_call: -
j_call: TRBJ2-1
v_call: TRBV28

cdr3_aa: CASSHRDFGYTF
cdr3_nt: TGTGCCAGCAGCCACAGGGATTTCGGCTACACCTTC
clone_size: -
d_call: -
j_call: TRBJ1-2
v_call: TRBV28

cdr3_aa: CASSDSEDSHNEQFF
cdr3_nt: TGTGCCAGCAGTGACTCTGAGGACTCGCACAATGAGCAGTTCTTC
clone_size: -
d_call: -
j_call: TRBJ2-1
v_call: TRBV6-4

cdr3_aa: CASSYRGLNPFNEQFF
cdr3_nt: TGTGCCAGCAGTTATCGGGGACTAAATCCCTTCAATGAGCAGTTCTTC
clone_size: once
d_call: TRBD2
j_call: TRBJ2-1
v_call: TRBV27

cdr3_aa: CASSLGFGTDSGNTIYF
cdr3_nt: TGTGCCAGCAGCTTGGGTTTCGGGACAGACTCTGGAAACACCATATATTTT
clone_size: -
d_call: TRBD1
j_call: TRBJ1-3
v_call: TRBV5-5

cdr3_aa: CASSMDLAGGQYF
cdr3_nt: TGTGCCAGTAGTATGGATCTGGCAGGGGGGCAGTACTTC
clone_size: -
d_call: TRBD1
j_call: TRBJ2-7
v_call: TRBV19

cdr3_aa: CASSPELAGSSYEQYF
cdr3_nt: TGTGCCAGCAGCCCCGAGCTAGCGGGGAGCTCCTACGAGCAGTACTTC
clone_size: -
d_call: TRBD2
j_call: TRBJ2-7
v_call: TRBV7-2

cdr3_aa: CASREGGTEAFF
cdr3_nt: TGTGCCAGTAGAGAGGGTGGGACTGAAGCTTTCTTT
clone_size: few
d_call: -
j_call: TRBJ1-1
v_call: TRBV19

cdr3_aa: CASGTGNTEAFF
cdr3_nt: TGTGCCAGTGGGACAGGGAACACTGAAGCTTTCTTT
clone_size: -
d_call: TRBD1
j_call: TRBJ1-1
v_call: TRBV7-8

cdr3_aa: CASSGTGSHEQYF
cdr3_nt: TGTGCCAGCAGCGGGACAGGGTCCCACGAGCAGTACTTC
clone_size: -
d_call: TRBD1
j_call: TRBJ2-7
v_call: TRBV9

cdr3_aa: CASSLGQGWNTEAFF
cdr3_nt: TGTGCCAGCAGCTTAGGACAGGGGTGGAACACTGAAGCTTTCTTT
clone_size: -
d_call: TRBD1
j_call: TRBJ1-1
v_call: TRBV7-9

cdr3_aa: CASSEPGQGAYEQYF
cdr3_nt: TGTGCCAGCAGTGAACCGGGACAGGGGGCCTACGAGCAGTACTTC
clone_size: -
d_call: TRBD1
j_call: TRBJ2-7
v_call: TRBV2

cdr3_aa: CASSLSPATNYGYTF
cdr3_nt: TGTGCCAGCAGCTTGAGTCCTGCAACTAACTATGGCTACACCTTC
clone_size: -
d_call: -
j_call: TRBJ1-2
v_call: TRBV7-8

cdr3_aa: CASSLNNEQFF
cdr3_nt: TGTGCCAGCAGTCTAAACAATGAGCAGTTCTTC
clone_size: -
d_call: -
j_call: TRBJ2-1
v_call: TRBV6-5

cdr3_aa: CASNLAGQGASNTEAFF
cdr3_nt: TGTGCCAGCAACCTCGCGGGACAGGGGGCATCGAACACTGAAGCTTTCTTT
clone_size: -
d_call: TRBD1
j_call: TRBJ1-1
v_call: TRBV5-6

cdr3_aa: CASRGTSGGRDTQYF
cdr3_nt: TGTGCCAGCAGGGGGACTAGCGGGGGAAGAGATACGCAGTATTTT
clone_size: -
d_call: TRBD2
j_call: TRBJ2-3
v_call: TRBV6-6

cdr3_aa: CASSLVQEGGNTEAFF
cdr3_nt: TGCGCCAGCAGCTTGGTTCAGGAAGGAGGGAACACTGAAGCTTTCTTT
clone_size: once
d_call: -
j_call: TRBJ1-1
v_call: TRBV5-1

cdr3_aa: CASSRTGDPYEQYF
cdr3_nt: TGTGCCAGCAGCCGGACAGGGGATCCCTACGAGCAGTACTTC
clone_size: -
d_call: TRBD1
j_call: TRBJ2-7
v_call: TRBV7-6

cdr3_aa: CASSGVQETQYF
cdr3_nt: TGTGCCAGTTCGGGGGTCCAAGAGACCCAGTACTTC
clone_size: -
d_call: -
j_call: TRBJ2-5
v_call: TRBV5-6

cdr3_aa: CASSLGGEGRFGEAFF
cdr3_nt: TGTGCCAGCTCACTGGGCGGGGAGGGGAGGTTCGGTGAAGCTTTCTTT
clone_size: -
d_call: -
j_call: TRBJ1-1
v_call: TRBV18

cdr3_aa: CASSLAQGWGYTF
cdr3_nt: TGTGCCAGCAGCTTGGCTCAGGGGTGGGGCTACACCTTC
clone_size: -
d_call: -
j_call: TRBJ1-2
v_call: TRBV5-8

cdr3_aa: CASSLRGGGFGEQFF
cdr3_nt: TGTGCCAGCAGTCTCCGGGGCGGGGGGTTCGGTGAGCAGTTCTTC
clone_size: -
d_call: TRBD2
j_call: TRBJ2-1
v_call: TRBV6-5

cdr3_aa: CSVERGNTDTQYF
cdr3_nt: TGCAGCGTTGAGAGAGGGAACACAGATACGCAGTATTTT
clone_size: -
d_call: -
j_call: TRBJ2-3
v_call: TRBV29-1

cdr3_aa: CASSWGGGTEAFF
cdr3_nt: TGTGCCAGCAGTTGGGGGGGAGGCACTGAAGCTTTCTTT
clone_size: once
d_call: -
j_call: TRBJ1-1
v_call: TRBV27

cdr3_aa: CASSETPGTGGTDTQYF
cdr3_nt: TGTGCCAGCAGTGAGACCCCCGGGACAGGGGGCACAGATACGCAGTATTTT
clone_size: few
d_call: TRBD1
j_call: TRBJ2-3
v_call: TRBV6-4

cdr3_aa: CASNTGQGYEQYF
cdr3_nt: TGTGCCAGCAATACGGGACAGGGCTACGAGCAGTACTTC
clone_size: few
d_call: TRBD1
j_call: TRBJ2-7
v_call: TRBV28

cdr3_aa: CASSDSSGGADTQYF
cdr3_nt: TGTGCCAGCAGTGACTCTAGCGGGGGGGCAGATACGCAGTATTTT
clone_size: few
d_call: TRBD2
j_call: TRBJ2-3
v_call: TRBV6-4

cdr3_aa: CANSRGGAGQPQHF
cdr3_nt: TGTGCCAACTCCCGGGGGGGCGCAGGCCAGCCCCAGCATTTT
clone_size: -
d_call: -
j_call: TRBJ1-5
v_call: TRBV2

cdr3_aa: CASSGTGWMNTEAFF
cdr3_nt: TGTGCCAGCAGTGGAACAGGGTGGATGAACACTGAAGCTTTCTTT
clone_size: -
d_call: -
j_call: TRBJ1-1
v_call: TRBV4-2

cdr3_aa: CAISESQAANTIYF
cdr3_nt: TGTGCCATCAGTGAGTCTCAGGCTGCAAACACCATATATTTT
clone_size: -
d_call: -
j_call: TRBJ1-3
v_call: TRBV10-3

cdr3_aa: CASSQEGAPYNEQFF
cdr3_nt: TGCGCCAGCAGCCAAGAGGGAGCCCCCTACAATGAGCAGTTCTTC
clone_size: -
d_call: -
j_call: TRBJ2-1
v_call: TRBV4-3

cdr3_aa: CASSQGRTDHYEQYF
cdr3_nt: TGCGCCAGCAGCCAGGGCCGGACAGACCACTACGAGCAGTACTTC
clone_size: -
d_call: -
j_call: TRBJ2-7
v_call: TRBV4-3

cdr3_aa: CASSLGTVNSPLHF
cdr3_nt: TGTGCCAGCAGCTTAGGCACAGTTAATTCACCCCTCCACTTT
clone_size: -
d_call: -
j_call: TRBJ1-6
v_call: TRBV7-3

cdr3_aa: CASSLALGEPYEQYF
cdr3_nt: TGTGCCAGCAGCTTGGCCCTTGGAGAGCCTTACGAGCAGTACTTC
clone_size: -
d_call: -
j_call: TRBJ2-7
v_call: TRBV5-6

cdr3_aa: CSATGTSGTETYNEQFF
cdr3_nt: TGCAGCGCTACCGGGACTAGCGGGACAGAAACCTACAATGAGCAGTTCTTC
clone_size: -
d_call: TRBD2
j_call: TRBJ2-1
v_call: TRBV29-1

cdr3_aa: CASRLTGAHEQYF
cdr3_nt: TGTGCCAGCAGACTAACAGGGGCCCACGAGCAGTACTTC
clone_size: -
d_call: TRBD1
j_call: TRBJ2-7
v_call: TRBV27

cdr3_aa: CAIRATSGNNEQFF
cdr3_nt: TGTGCCATCAGGGCGACTAGCGGGAACAATGAGCAGTTCTTC
clone_size: -
d_call: TRBD2
j_call: TRBJ2-1
v_call: TRBV10-3

cdr3_aa: CASSGQGGQPQHF
cdr3_nt: TGTGCCAGCAGTGGGCAGGGAGGACAGCCCCAGCATTTT
clone_size: -
d_call: -
j_call: TRBJ1-5
v_call: TRBV27

cdr3_aa: CASSESVPGNTIYF
cdr3_nt: TGTGCCAGCAGTGAGTCGGTTCCTGGAAACACCATATATTTT
clone_size: once
d_call: -
j_call: TRBJ1-3
v_call: TRBV6-1

cdr3_aa: CASSPPKGTSAEQYF
cdr3_nt: TGTGCCAGCAGCCCTCCCAAGGGGACTAGCGCCGAGCAGTACTTC
clone_size: -
d_call: TRBD2
j_call: TRBJ2-7
v_call: TRBV7-9

cdr3_aa: CASSLNGGPETQYF
cdr3_nt: TGTGCCAGCAGCTTAAACGGGGGGCCCGAGACCCAGTACTTC
clone_size: -
d_call: -
j_call: TRBJ2-5
v_call: TRBV7-3

cdr3_aa: CASSLAKNTGELFF
cdr3_nt: TGTGCCAGCAGCCTAGCAAAGAACACCGGGGAGCTGTTTTTT
clone_size: -
d_call: -
j_call: TRBJ2-2
v_call: TRBV28

cdr3_aa: CASLGQGDYNSPLHF
cdr3_nt: TGTGCCAGCCTTGGACAGGGAGATTACAATTCACCCCTCCACTTT
clone_size: medium-sized
d_call: TRBD1
j_call: TRBJ1-6
v_call: TRBV6-1

cdr3_aa: CASSQDLRQGNFKAFF
cdr3_nt: TGCGCCAGCAGCCAAGACCTGCGACAGGGGAATTTTAAAGCTTTCTTT
clone_size: -
d_call: TRBD1
j_call: TRBJ1-1
v_call: TRBV4-3

cdr3_aa: CASRAGGPLNEQFF
cdr3_nt: TGTGCCAGCAGGGCGGGGGGGCCTCTGAATGAGCAGTTCTTC
clone_size: -
d_call: TRBD2
j_call: TRBJ2-1
v_call: TRBV2

cdr3_aa: CASSLYRGRGEKLFF
cdr3_nt: TGTGCCAGCAGTTTATACAGGGGGCGCGGGGAAAAACTGTTTTTT
clone_size: -
d_call: TRBD1
j_call: TRBJ1-4
v_call: TRBV28

cdr3_aa: CASRYVGGYSYNEQFF
cdr3_nt: TGTGCCAGCAGATATGTCGGCGGATACTCCTACAATGAGCAGTTCTTC
clone_size: -
d_call: -
j_call: TRBJ2-1
v_call: TRBV28

cdr3_aa: CASSYYGDSNTEAFF
cdr3_nt: TGTGCCAGCAGTTACTATGGGGACTCGAACACTGAAGCTTTCTTT
clone_size: -
d_call: -
j_call: TRBJ1-1
v_call: TRBV6-6

cdr3_aa: CASSQGDISYNEQFF
cdr3_nt: TGCGCCAGCAGCCAAGGGGACATCTCCTACAATGAGCAGTTCTTC
clone_size: -
d_call: -
j_call: TRBJ2-1
v_call: TRBV5-1

cdr3_aa: CASSSTGRAYEQYF
cdr3_nt: TGTGCCAGCAGCTCGACAGGACGGGCCTACGAGCAGTACTTC
clone_size: -
d_call: -
j_call: TRBJ2-7
v_call: TRBV5-6

cdr3_aa: CASMGQPGELFF
cdr3_nt: TGCGCCAGCATGGGACAACCCGGGGAGCTGTTTTTT
clone_size: -
d_call: -
j_call: TRBJ2-2
v_call: TRBV10-2

cdr3_aa: CASIWGVNTGELFF
cdr3_nt: TGTGCCAGCATCTGGGGAGTAAACACCGGGGAGCTGTTTTTT
clone_size: -
d_call: -
j_call: TRBJ2-2
v_call: TRBV2

cdr3_aa: CASNRDTNTEAFF
cdr3_nt: TGTGCCAGCAACCGGGACACGAACACTGAAGCTTTCTTT
clone_size: -
d_call: -
j_call: TRBJ1-1
v_call: TRBV2